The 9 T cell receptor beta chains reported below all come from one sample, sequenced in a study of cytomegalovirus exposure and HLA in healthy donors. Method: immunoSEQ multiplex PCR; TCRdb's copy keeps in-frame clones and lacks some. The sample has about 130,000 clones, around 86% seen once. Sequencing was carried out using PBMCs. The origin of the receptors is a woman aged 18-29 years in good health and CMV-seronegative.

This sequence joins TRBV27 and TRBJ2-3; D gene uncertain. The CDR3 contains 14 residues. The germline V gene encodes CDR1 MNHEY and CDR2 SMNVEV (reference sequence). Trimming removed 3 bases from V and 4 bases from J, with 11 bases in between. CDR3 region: CASSFNSLPDTQYF. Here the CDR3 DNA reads TGTGCCAGCAGTTTTAATAGCCTACCAGATACGCAGTATTTT.

The chain's CDR3 is CASSSYRGSNQPQHF. CDR3 sequence (DNA): TGTGCCAGCAGCTCTTACCGGGGGAGCAATCAGCCCCAGCATTTT. The chain combines TRBV21-1 with TRBJ1-5. TRBV21-1 is annotated as a pseudogene. CDR3 length: 15 amino acids.

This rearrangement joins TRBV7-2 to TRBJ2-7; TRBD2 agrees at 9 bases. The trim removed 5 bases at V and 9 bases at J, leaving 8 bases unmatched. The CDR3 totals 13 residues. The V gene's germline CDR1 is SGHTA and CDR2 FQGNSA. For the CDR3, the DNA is TGTGCCAGCAGCCCAGGGACTAGCAACATGCAGTACTTC. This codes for CASSPGTSNMQYF.

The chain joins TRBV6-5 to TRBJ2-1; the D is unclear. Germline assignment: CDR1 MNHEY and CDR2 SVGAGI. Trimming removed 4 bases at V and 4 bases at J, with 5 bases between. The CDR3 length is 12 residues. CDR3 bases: TGTGCCAGCAGTTCGACATACAATGAGCAGTTCTTC. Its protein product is CASSSTYNEQFF.

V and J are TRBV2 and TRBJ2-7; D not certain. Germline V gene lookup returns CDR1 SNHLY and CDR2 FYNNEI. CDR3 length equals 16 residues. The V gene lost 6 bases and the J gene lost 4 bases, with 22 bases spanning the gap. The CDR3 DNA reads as TGTGCCAGCAGCTCCACCCGTGTCCTAGATACGTACGAGCAGTACTTC. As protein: CASSSTRVLDTYEQYF.

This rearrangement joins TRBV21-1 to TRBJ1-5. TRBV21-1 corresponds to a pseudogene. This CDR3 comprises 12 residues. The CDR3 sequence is CASSARGVPQHF. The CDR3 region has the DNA TGTGCCAGCAGCGCCCGGGGGGTCCCCCAGCATTTT.

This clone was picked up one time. CDR3 DNA: TGTGCCAGCAGTCTGTTCTCGGCTAGCGCGTCCTACGAGCAGTACTTC. Protein: CASSLFSASASYEQYF. This chain connects TRBV5-5 to TRBJ2-7; D may be TRBD2 (6 bases). V was cut by 5 bases and J by 1 base, with 19 bases left in between. The CDR3 sequence is 16 residues long. CDR1 is SGHKS, CDR2 YYEKEE, per germline (reference sequence).

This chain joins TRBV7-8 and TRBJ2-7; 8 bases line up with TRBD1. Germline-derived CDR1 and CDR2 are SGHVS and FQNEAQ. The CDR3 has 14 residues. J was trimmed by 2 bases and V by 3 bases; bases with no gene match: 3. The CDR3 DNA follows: TGTGCCAGCAGCTTCGGACAGGGCCCCTACGAGCAGTACTTC. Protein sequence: CASSFGQGPYEQYF. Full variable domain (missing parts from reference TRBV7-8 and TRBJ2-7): GAGVSQSPRYKVAKRGQDVALRCDPISGHVSLFWYQQALGQGPEFLTYFQNEAQLDKSGLPSDRFFAERPEGSVSTLKIQRTQQEDSAVYLCASSFGQGPYEQYFGPGTRLTVT.

CDR3 region: CAISRTGSTEAFF. The CDR3 DNA follows: TGTGCCATTTCGCGGACAGGGAGCACTGAAGCTTTCTTT. The rearrangement joins TRBV5-6 to TRBJ1-1; 8 nucleotides align to TRBD1. The ends lost 9 bases at V and 4 bases at J; junction bases unmatched: 8. Germline CDR1 and CDR2: SGHDT and YYEEEE. The CDR3 sequence is 13 residues long.